The rows below give T cell receptor beta chains drawn from one sample of a study of cytomegalovirus exposure and HLA in healthy donors. Repertoires were generated with immunoSEQ multiplex PCR, while TCRdb's copy carries only in-frame clones and drops some. The table shows about 150,000 clones, with approximately 83% occurring only once. Sequencing was performed on PBMCs. The source of these receptors is a woman under 30 in good health and CMV-seronegative. Both conserved end residues are part of each CDR3. The order of the fields is J gene, D gene, V gene, clone size, CDR3 DNA, CDR3 protein. A D gene is named only where the DNA matches it firmly. Expanded clones are given a class, and other clones once, few, many or no size at all.

TRBJ1-1 - TRBV19 - TGTGCCAGTAGTATCCCCTGGACAGAGAACACTGAAGCTTTCTTT CASSIPWTENTEAFF
TRBJ1-4 TRBD1 TRBV5-4 - TGTGCCAGCAGCTTTGGGACAGATATCGAAAAACTGTTTTTT CASSFGTDIEKLFF
TRBJ1-3 - TRBV14 - TGTGCCAGCAGCCAAGGTATTCCTGGAAACACCATATATTTT CASSQGIPGNTIYF
TRBJ1-6 TRBD1 TRBV30 - TGTGCCTGGGGACAGGGGGCGCATTCACCCCTCCACTTT CAWGQGAHSPLHF
TRBJ1-3 - TRBV4-2 - TGTGCCAGCAGCCAACCGGGGGCTGGAAACACCATATATTTT CASSQPGAGNTIYF
TRBJ1-1 - TRBV4-1 - TGCGCCAGCAGCCAAGATCCGCAGGTCCTAATGAACACTGAAGCTTTCTTT CASSQDPQVLMNTEAFF
TRBJ2-5 - TRBV5-1 - TGCGCCAGCAGCTTGGCCGGTTGGCGGGAGACCCAGTACTTC CASSLAGWRETQYF
TRBJ2-1 - TRBV27 - TGTGCCAGCATTCGCCGGGGGGCGAACAATGAGCAGTTCTTC CASIRRGANNEQFF
TRBJ2-1 TRBD2 TRBV6-1 - TGTGCCAGCAGATCCGCGGGGGGGGTATACAATGAGCAGTTCTTC CASRSAGGVYNEQFF
TRBJ2-2 TRBD2 TRBV4-2 once TGTGCCAGCAGCCAAGGTTACCTAGCGGGGGGGCCGGGCGGGGAGCTGTTTTTT CASSQGYLAGGPGGELFF
TRBJ1-5 TRBD1 TRBV19 once TGTGCCAGTAGTATTAGACGGGACAGGTCTAATCAGCCCCAGCATTTT CASSIRRDRSNQPQHF
TRBJ1-1 - TRBV28 - TGTGCCAGCAGTTTAGGCCTTATGAACACTGAAGCTTTCTTT CASSLGLMNTEAFF
TRBJ1-6 - TRBV6-5 - TGTGCCAGCAGTTTCTTAGATTCACCCCTCCACTTT CASSFLDSPLHF
TRBJ1-1 - TRBV5-1 - TGCGCCAGCAGCTCTCTACAGGGGAACACTGAAGCTTTCTTT CASSSLQGNTEAFF
TRBJ2-7 - TRBV25-1 once TGTGCCAGCAGGGGATTGGGGGGGCCGAAGTACTTC CASRGLGGPKYF
TRBJ2-2 - TRBV2 - TGTGCCAGCACAAGAGAGGACACCGGGGAGCTGTTTTTT CASTREDTGELFF
TRBJ1-5 TRBD1 TRBV28 - TGTGCCAGCACCCCCCGCCGTAAAGGGGGCGGTCAGCCCCAGCATTTT CASTPRRKGGGQPQHF
TRBJ1-2 TRBD1 TRBV7-6 - TGTGCCAGCAGCGCACAGGAAGGCAGGGGGTATGGCTACACCTTC CASSAQEGRGYGYTF
TRBJ1-2 - TRBV5-1 - TGCGCCAGCAGCTTGGGCCAGGTTAACTATGGCTACACCTTC CASSLGQVNYGYTF
TRBJ2-1 TRBD2 TRBV7-9 - TGTTTCCCGGGACTAGCGGGGGGCCAGGACAATGAGCAGTTCTTC CFPGLAGGQDNEQFF